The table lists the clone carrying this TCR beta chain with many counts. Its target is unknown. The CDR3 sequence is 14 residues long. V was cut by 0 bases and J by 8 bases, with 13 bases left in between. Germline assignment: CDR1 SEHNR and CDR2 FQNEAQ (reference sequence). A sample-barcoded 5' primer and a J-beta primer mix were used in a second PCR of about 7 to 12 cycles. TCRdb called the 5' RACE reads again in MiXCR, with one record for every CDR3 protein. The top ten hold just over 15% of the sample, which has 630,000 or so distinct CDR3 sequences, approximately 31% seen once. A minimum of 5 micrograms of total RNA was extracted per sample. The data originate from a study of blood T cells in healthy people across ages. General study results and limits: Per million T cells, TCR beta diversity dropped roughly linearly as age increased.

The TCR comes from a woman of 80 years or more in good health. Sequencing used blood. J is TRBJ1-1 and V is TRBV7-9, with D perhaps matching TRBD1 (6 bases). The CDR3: CASSLARQEREAFF. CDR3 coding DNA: TGTGCCAGCAGCTTAGCGCGACAGGAGAGGGAAGCTTTCTTT.